This passage covers 4 T cell receptor beta chains from one sample sequenced in a study of blood T cell repertoires in COVID-19. Profiling relied on immunoSEQ multiplex PCR, and the TCRdb table lists in-frame clones only, not all of them. The sample includes 80,000 or so clones, around 83% of them seen just once. Sequenced: peripheral blood. The receptors were gathered from a woman between 65 and 79 years old with acute or convalescent COVID-19.

This clone was seen a handful of times. The V gene is TRBV7-9, the J gene TRBJ1-1, with D possibly TRBD1 on 6 matching bases. The CDR3 loop spans 14 amino acids. Germline V gives CDR1 SEHNR, CDR2 FQNEAQ (reference sequence). Trimming pared 7 bases from V and 4 bases from J, leaving 16 bases between. The CDR3 reads CASTPGGLGTEAFF. The CDR3 coding sequence is TGTGCCAGCACCCCCGGGGGGCTGGGCACTGAAGCTTTCTTT.

This CDR3 is CASSLGPTGHDTQYF. DNA of the CDR3: TGCGCCAGCAGCTTGGGGCCCACAGGGCACGATACGCAGTATTTT. The J gene is TRBJ2-3, the V gene TRBV5-1, with D possibly TRBD1 on 6 matching bases. This CDR3 has 15 amino acids. Germline V lookup: CDR1 SGHRS, CDR2 YFSETQ. Trimming took 0 bases from V and 6 from J, leaving 14 bases between them.

The chain recombines TRBV7-9 with TRBJ2-6; D is ambiguous. V shed 5 bases and J shed 2 bases, with 7 bases lying between them. The CDR3 covers 14 residues. Germline V gene lookup returns CDR1 SEHNR and CDR2 FQNEAQ (reference sequence). The CDR3 is CASSVITGANVLTF. CDR3 nucleotides: TGTGCCAGCAGCGTCATCACTGGGGCCAACGTCCTGACTTTC.

This chain links TRBV12-3 or TRBV12-4 with TRBJ1-2; a weak D match, TRBD1 (5 bases). The V gene lost 3 bases and the J gene lost 8 bases, with 10 bases spanning the gap. CDR3 length: 12 amino acids. CDR3 in DNA: TGTGCCAGCAGTTTGTGGGGGGACGGCTACACCTTC. Translating gives CASSLWGDGYTF.